This TCR beta chain comes out of a study of cytomegalovirus exposure and HLA in healthy donors. From germline, CDR1 is SGHRS and CDR2 YFSETQ. CDR3 size: 15 residues. V was pared by 3 bases and J by 0 bases, with 12 bases between. A multiplex PCR was run with 60 Vbeta primers and 13 Jbeta primers. The assay was immunoSEQ multiplex PCR, and TCRdb's table has in-frame clones only and misses some. The sample lists some 130,000 clones, 65% to 80% occurring once. This TCR was sampled from a male donor in good health and CMV-seropositive. Specimen: PBMCs. The genes are TRBV5-1 and TRBJ1-1; no definite D call. DNA for the CDR3: TGCGCCAGCAGCTACCCAGGAGGATTGAACACTGAAGCTTTCTTT. This encodes CASSYPGGLNTEAFF.